The T cell receptor (beta chain) described here comes from a study of shared clonotypes between healthy human individuals. TCRdb keeps only in-frame clones here, not all; method: immunoSEQ multiplex PCR. The table lists 600,000 to 800,000 clones, 55% to 75% of them singletons. In this sample, this clone turned up once. Trimming took 3 bases from V and 10 from J, leaving 13 bases between them. CDR3 length equals 13 residues. CDR1 and CDR2 from the germline V gene are MNHNS and SASEGT. The TCR was taken from a woman in her twenties or thirties in good health. Sequenced input: memory CD4+ T cells sorted from blood. Noted subset: CD45RA-negative fraction. The chain joins TRBV6-1 to TRBJ2-1; D is unclear. The DNA of the CDR3 is TGTGCCAGCAGTGACTCGACTCCGTGGGAGCAGTTCTTC. This translates into CASSDSTPWEQFF.